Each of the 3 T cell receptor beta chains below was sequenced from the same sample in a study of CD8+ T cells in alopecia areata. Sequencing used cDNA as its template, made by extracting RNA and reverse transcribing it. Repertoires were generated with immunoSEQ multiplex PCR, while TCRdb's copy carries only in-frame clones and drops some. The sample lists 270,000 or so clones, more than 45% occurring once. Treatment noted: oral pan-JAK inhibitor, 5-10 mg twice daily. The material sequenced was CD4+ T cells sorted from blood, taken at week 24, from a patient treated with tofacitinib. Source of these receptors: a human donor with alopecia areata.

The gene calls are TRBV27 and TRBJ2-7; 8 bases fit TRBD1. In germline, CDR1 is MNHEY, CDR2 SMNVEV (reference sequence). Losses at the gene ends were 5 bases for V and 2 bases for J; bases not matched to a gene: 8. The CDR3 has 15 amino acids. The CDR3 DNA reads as TGTGCCAGCAGTGTCCGGACAGGGAGCACCTACGAGCAGTACTTC. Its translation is CASSVRTGSTYEQYF.

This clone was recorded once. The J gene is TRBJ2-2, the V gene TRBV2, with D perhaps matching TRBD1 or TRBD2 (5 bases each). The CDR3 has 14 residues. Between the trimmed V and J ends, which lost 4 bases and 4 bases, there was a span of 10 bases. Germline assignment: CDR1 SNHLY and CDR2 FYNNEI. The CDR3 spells CASSVGTFTGELFF. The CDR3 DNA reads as TGTGCCAGCAGTGTGGGGACCTTCACCGGGGAGCTGTTTTTT.

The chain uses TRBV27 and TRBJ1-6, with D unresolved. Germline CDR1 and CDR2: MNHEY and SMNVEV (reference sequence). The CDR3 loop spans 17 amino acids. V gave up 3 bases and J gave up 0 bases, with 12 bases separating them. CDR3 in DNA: TGTGCCAGCAGTTTCTCCCAGCGAAGCTCCTATAATTCACCCCTCCACTTT. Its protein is CASSFSQRSSYNSPLHF.